The 17 T cell receptor beta chains given below trace back to one sample, sequenced in a study of CD8 T cells in Susac syndrome. cDNA came from around 0.54 to 1 ug RNA primed by random hexamers. TCRdb reprocessed the immunoSEQ multiplex PCR reads via MiXCR and lists one record per CDR3 protein. The sample shows about 100,000 distinct CDR3 sequences, 95% of them seen only once. The sequenced sample consisted of CD8+ T cells from PBMCs. The receptors shown here come from a human donor with Susac syndrome.

V usage is TRBV20-1 and J usage is TRBJ1-1; D not resolved. Trimming shortened V by 6 bases and J by 11 bases, and 16 bases separated the two germline ends. The CDR3 is 11 amino acids. Germline assignment: CDR1 DFQATT and CDR2 SNEGSKA (reference sequence). The CDR3 bases are TGCAGTGCAAAACCGCGATTCGGGGCTTTCTTT. Residues: CSAKPRFGAFF.

This clonotype showed up just once. This chain links TRBV3-1 with TRBJ2-1; D unresolved. Trimming shortened V by 3 bases and J by 5 bases, and 5 bases separated the two germline ends. The CDR3 has 12 amino acids. CDR1 LGHDT and CDR2 YNNKEL come from the germline V gene (reference sequence). The CDR3 region is CASSHYDNEQFF. The DNA for the CDR3 is TGTGCCAGCAGCCATTATGACAATGAGCAGTTCTTC.

The V call is TRBV12-3 or TRBV12-4, the J call TRBJ2-7; TRBD2 matches at 7 bases. With V trimmed by 6 bases and J by 9 bases, 14 bases remained unmatched. The length of the CDR3 is 14 residues. CDR3 nucleotides: TGTGCCAGCAGCCTTGGGGGGGTGGTCCACGGGCAGTACTTC. Translation gives CASSLGGVVHGQYF.

This rearrangement joins TRBV29-1 to TRBJ2-1; unclear D gene. The germline V gene has CDR1 SQVTM and CDR2 ANQGSEA. The CDR3 spans 10 residues. Trimming shortened V by 3 bases and J by 7 bases, and 4 bases separated the two germline ends. The CDR3 DNA sequence: TGCAGCGTTGATCCGAATGAGCAGTTCTTC. As protein: CSVDPNEQFF.

This clonotype has only one observation. The CDR3 DNA sequence: TGTGCCAGCAGCGCGGCGGGTGGCTACACCTTC. This translates into CASSAAGGYTF. This chain uses TRBV14 with TRBJ1-2; D is unclear. Trimming removed 5 bases from V and 7 bases from J, with 8 bases in between. Looked up from germline, CDR1 is SGHDN and CDR2 is FVKESK. This CDR3 region has 11 residues. The entire variable domain, with the rest obtained from reference TRBV14 and TRBJ1-2, is as follows: EAGVTQFPSHSVIEKGQTVTLRCDPISGHDNLYWYRRVMGKEIKFLLHFVKESKQDESGMPNNRFLAERTGGTYSTLKVQPAELEDSGVYFCASSAAGGYTFGSGTRLTVV.

This sequence joins TRBV5-6 and TRBJ2-1; tentative D call: TRBD2 (5 bases). The CDR3 is made up of 14 amino acids. Trimming left V 2 bases short and J 1 base short, with 7 bases between. Per germline, CDR1 SGHDT and CDR2 YYEEEE. The CDR3 DNA follows: TGTGCCAGCAGCTTCACGGGATCCTACAATGAGCAGTTCTTC. Its protein is CASSFTGSYNEQFF.

This clonotype was seen once. This chain joins TRBV9 and TRBJ2-5; TRBD2 matches 8 bases. The V segment lost 0 bases and the J segment 5 bases; nucleotides outside the gene matches: 6. This CDR3 region has 15 residues. Germline-derived CDR1 and CDR2 are SGDLS and YYNGEE. Written as DNA, the CDR3 is TGTGCCAGCAGCGTAGCGGGGGGGCCGGTGGAGACCCAGTACTTC. This gives the protein CASSVAGGPVETQYF.

The V and J genes are TRBV14 and TRBJ2-6; possibly TRBD1 or TRBD2 for D (5 bases each). The CDR3 runs 16 residues. Looked up from germline, CDR1 is SGHDN and CDR2 is FVKESK. The ends were cut back, 4 bases at V and 4 bases at J, with 14 bases in the middle. The CDR3 here is CASSLGAEVGANVLTF. The CDR3 DNA reads TGTGCCAGCAGCCTCGGGGCCGAGGTAGGGGCCAACGTCCTGACTTTC. The full variable domain, with the rest looked up from reference TRBV14 and TRBJ2-6, is EAGVTQFPSHSVIEKGQTVTLRCDPISGHDNLYWYRRVMGKEIKFLLHFVKESKQDESGMPNNRFLAERTGGTYSTLKVQPAELEDSGVYFCASSLGAEVGANVLTFGAGSRLTVL.

The V and J genes are TRBV23-1 and TRBJ1-3; a weak D match, TRBD1 (6 bases). TRBV23-1 is placed among ORFs of uncertain function. V was pared by 3 bases and J by 6 bases, with 12 bases between. The CDR3 has 14 amino acids. The CDR3 DNA reads as TGCGCCAGCAGTCATGTCGGGGGGCCAAACACCATATATTTT. Protein sequence: CASSHVGGPNTIYF.

This sequence joins TRBV20-1 and TRBJ1-4; tentatively, D is TRBD1 (6 bases). This CDR3 region has 13 residues. Germline loops: CDR1 DFQATT, CDR2 SNEGSKA (reference sequence). Trimming stripped 7 bases from V and 13 bases from J, with 22 bases between. The CDR3 DNA follows: TGCAGTGGGGGTCGGGGGGCGGAGAATAGACTGTTTTTT. Protein product: CSGGRGAENRLFF.

V and J are TRBV19 and TRBJ2-3; D might be TRBD2 (5 bases). Germline V lookup: CDR1 LNHDA, CDR2 SQIVND (reference sequence). The CDR3 extends over 15 amino acids. Trimming stripped 6 bases from V and 4 bases from J, with 17 bases between. The CDR3 nucleotides are TGTGCCAGTAGAGCGACACTTGGCGGGTCAGATACGCAGTATTTT. Its translation: CASRATLGGSDTQYF.

This rearrangement joins TRBV29-1 to TRBJ2-2; TRBD2 aligns across 8 bases. Trimming took 4 bases from V and 3 from J; bases not matched to a gene: 1. The CDR3 contains 13 residues. Looked up from germline, CDR1 is SQVTM and CDR2 is ANQGSEA. The CDR3 loop reads CSVVAGYTGELFF. CDR3 bases: TGCAGCGTTGTAGCGGGATACACCGGGGAGCTGTTTTTT.

This rearrangement joins TRBV12-3 or TRBV12-4 to TRBJ1-5, with D possibly TRBD1 on 5 matching bases. The CDR3 is made up of 13 amino acids. Deletions cut 8 bases from V and 4 bases from J, with 12 bases between. CDR3 in DNA: TGTGCCAGCTTGGAGGGGCGGAATCAGCCCCAGCATTTT. Translating gives CASLEGRNQPQHF.

The chain has TRBV13 and TRBJ1-1, with 7 bases identical to TRBD1. CDR1 PRHDT and CDR2 FYEKMQ come from the germline V gene (reference sequence). CDR3 length: 14 amino acids. V dropped 6 bases and J dropped 11; count of bases not matched to a gene: 15. As DNA, the CDR3 is TGTGCCAGCAGGTCTACCGAAGGGGGCGAGATGGCTTTCTTT. It codes for CASRSTEGGEMAFF.

The V gene is TRBV15, the J gene TRBJ2-7; TRBD1 matches 9 bases. This CDR3 contains 14 residues. CDR1 LNHNV and CDR2 YYDKDF come from the germline V gene (reference sequence). Losses at the gene ends were 5 bases for V and 6 bases for J; bases not matched to a gene: 8. The CDR3 spells CATSDRDRVGEQYF. In nucleotides, the CDR3 is TGTGCCACCAGCGACAGGGACAGGGTTGGCGAGCAGTACTTC. Looking up the rest from reference TRBV15 and TRBJ2-7 gives the full variable domain: DAMVIQNPRYQVTQFGKPVTLSCSQTLNHNVMYWYQQKSSQAPKLLFHYYDKDFNNEADTPDNFQSRRPNTSFCFLDIRSPGLGDTAMYLCATSDRDRVGEQYFGPGTRLTVT.

The J gene is TRBJ2-1, the V gene TRBV28; tentative D call: TRBD2 (6 bases). The CDR3 is made up of 20 amino acids. Germline CDR1 and CDR2: MDHEN and SYDVKM. Trimming shortened V by 2 bases and J by 3 bases, and 26 bases separated the two germline ends. CDR3 loop: CASSLPPPESLAVYYNEQFF. The CDR3 DNA is TGTGCCAGCAGTTTACCTCCCCCCGAGTCGTTAGCGGTCTACTACAATGAGCAGTTCTTC.

This chain links TRBV15 with TRBJ2-5; D might be TRBD2 (5 bases). The V end lost 0 bases, the J end lost 5 bases, and 13 bases lay between the germline ends. Germline assignment: CDR1 LNHNV and CDR2 YYDKDF (reference sequence). The CDR3 consists of 15 residues. The CDR3 nucleotides are TGTGCCACCAGCAGAGATAGTTGGGAGTTGGAGACCCAGTACTTC. Encoded protein: CATSRDSWELETQYF.